These 8 T cell receptor beta chains originate from one sample sequenced in a study of technical replicates of blood from a handful of donors (dated by TCRdb to between 2016 and 2019). The library was made by the immunoSEQ multiplex PCR assay. The table was pulled from immuneACCESS by TCRdb, which kept in-frame rearrangements only. Such tables lose some clones; where checked, under half of the loss comes from unresolved V genes, and the rest has no known cause. The sample data list about 83,000 clones, and approximately 93% of these were observed just once. The ten largest clones add up to about 0.25% of the sample. The sequenced material came from T cells isolated from PBMCs. The receptors here all came from a human donor in good health.

The rearrangement uses TRBV5-8 and TRBJ2-5, with D perhaps matching TRBD2 (5 bases). The germline CDR1 and CDR2 sequences are SGHTS and YDEGEE. The CDR3 length is 15 residues. V shed 2 bases and J shed 5 bases, with 16 bases lying between them. Here the CDR3 reads CASSFFREAGETQYF. For the CDR3, the DNA is TGTGCCAGCAGCTTTTTCCGGGAAGCAGGCGAGACCCAGTACTTC. The full variable domain, in which reference TRBV5-8 and TRBJ2-5 provide the parts outside the CDR3, is EAGVTQSPTHLIKTRGQQATLRCSPISGHTSVYWYQQALGLGLQFLLWYDEGEERNRGNFPPRFSGRQFPNYSSELNVNALELEDSALYLCASSFFREAGETQYFGPGTRLLVL.

This clone was picked up a small number of times. The chain couples TRBV6-5 to TRBJ2-1, with 11 bases lining up with TRBD1. CDR3 length equals 15 residues. CDR1 and CDR2 from the germline V gene are MNHEY and SVGAGI. The trim removed 6 bases at V and 3 bases at J, leaving 4 bases unmatched. In nucleotides, the CDR3 is TGTGCCAGCAGCTCCGGGACAGGGGGCTACAATGAGCAGTTCTTC. Translated, it gives CASSSGTGGYNEQFF.

Here the CDR3 reads CASSLGQNTEAFF. CDR3 nucleotides: TGTGCCAGCAGCTTAGGACAGAACACTGAAGCTTTCTTT. The rearrangement uses TRBV7-6 and TRBJ1-1; the D is unclear. The germline V gene encodes CDR1 SGHVS and CDR2 FNYEAQ. The CDR3 runs 13 residues. The ends were cut back, 1 base at V and 1 base at J, with 4 bases in the middle.

This rearrangement joins TRBV2 to TRBJ1-1; possibly TRBD1 for D (5 bases). Germline V CDR1 and CDR2: SNHLY, FYNNEI. V was clipped by 4 bases and J by 1 base, with 22 bases between them. The CDR3 extends over 18 amino acids. The CDR3 DNA follows: TGTGCCAGCAGTGGAAAGGAGGGTGGGGGGTCTTGGAACACTGAAGCTTTCTTT. It is translated as CASSGKEGGGSWNTEAFF.

The chain has TRBV9 and TRBJ1-1, with 7 bases fitting TRBD1. The V and J ends lost 2 bases and 1 base, in that order; junction bases with no gene match: 2. CDR3 length equals 14 residues. CDR1 SGDLS and CDR2 YYNGEE come from the germline V gene. The CDR3 region has the DNA TGTGCCAGCAGCGTTACAGGGGCGAACACTGAAGCTTTCTTT. This sequence encodes CASSVTGANTEAFF.

The chain employs TRBV7-9 and TRBJ2-2, with a tentative D call TRBD2 (6 bases). The V end lost 2 bases, the J end lost 14 bases, and 15 bases lay between the germline ends. Germline V gene sequence: CDR1 SEHNR, CDR2 FQNEAQ (reference sequence). This CDR3 has 13 amino acids. The CDR3 DNA is TGTGCCAGCAGCTTACCTAGCGCCCGGGTCCTGTTTTTT. This gives the protein CASSLPSARVLFF.

This clone turned up a few times. The chain has TRBV15 and TRBJ1-5, with 8 nucleotides matching TRBD1. The CDR3 spans 16 residues. V was pared by 4 bases and J by 1 base, with 6 bases of the junction left unmatched. Germline V lookup: CDR1 LNHNV, CDR2 YYDKDF (reference sequence). The CDR3 loop is CATSTPSGGSNQPQHF. CDR3 coding DNA: TGTGCCACCAGCACCCCCTCAGGGGGCAGCAATCAGCCCCAGCATTTT.

CDR3 sequence reads: CASSSSRDRVYEQFF. CDR3 DNA sequence: TGTGCCAGCAGCTCCTCGCGGGACAGGGTGTATGAGCAGTTCTTC. This chain links TRBV7-9 with TRBJ2-1; 9 bases are shared with TRBD1. Germline-derived CDR1 and CDR2 are SEHNR and FQNEAQ (reference sequence). CDR3 length: 15 residues. Losses at the gene ends were 4 bases for V and 8 bases for J; bases not matched to a gene: 9.